These 18 T cell receptor beta chains share one sample of origin, sequenced in a study of cytomegalovirus exposure and HLA in healthy donors. The primer mix had 60 Vbeta and 13 Jbeta primers. Using immunoSEQ multiplex PCR, the repertoire was profiled, and TCRdb retains in-frame clones only, with some absent. Of 110,000 or so clones in the sample, 82% were seen once. The sample taken for sequencing was PBMCs. The receptors stem from a woman between 18 and 29 years old in good health and CMV-seronegative.

This sequence joins TRBV7-8 and TRBJ1-4; the D gene is possibly TRBD1 (6 bases). The V end was cut by 3 bases, the J end by 7 bases, with 18 bases between. This CDR3 region has 16 residues. CDR1 and CDR2 (germline): SGHVS, FQNEAQ. For the CDR3, the DNA is TGTGCCAGCAGCTTTGCCGGGGGGGGCGTAGGTGAAAAACTGTTTTTT. Residues: CASSFAGGGVGEKLFF.

The V call is TRBV30, the J call TRBJ1-5; D is undetermined. From germline, CDR1 is GTSNPN and CDR2 SVGIG (reference sequence). Trimming removed 3 bases at V and 1 base at J, with 16 bases between. The CDR3 is made up of 16 amino acids. This CDR3 is CAWSALPGLSNQPQHF. CDR3 coding DNA: TGTGCCTGGAGCGCCCTACCTGGACTGAGCAATCAGCCCCAGCATTTT.

The V gene is TRBV27, the J gene TRBJ1-4, with 7 positions matching TRBD1. From germline, CDR1 is MNHEY and CDR2 SMNVEV (reference sequence). V trimming: 6 bases; J trimming: 0 bases; junction bases outside the gene matches: 4. The CDR3 covers 15 residues. DNA of the CDR3: TGTGCCAGCAGGATACAGGGGACAACTAATGAAAAACTGTTTTTT. Translating gives CASRIQGTTNEKLFF. Combining the CDR3 with reference TRBV27 and TRBJ1-4 gives the whole variable domain EAQVTQNPRYLITVTGKKLTVTCSQNMNHEYMSWYRQDPGLGLRQIYYSMNVEVTDKGDVPEGYKVSRKEKRNFPLILESPSPNQTSLYFCASRIQGTTNEKLFFGSGTQLSVL.

As concerns this clone: An end of the junction does not agree with germline; a read error may underlie this. V gene TRBV7-7 combines with J gene TRBJ2-2, with 8 bases fitting TRBD2. The CDR3 length is 16 residues. Germline V gene sequence: CDR1 SSHAT, CDR2 FNYEAQ (reference sequence). In DNA, the CDR3 is TGTGCTAGCAGCCATGCCGGGACTAGGATTACCGGGGAGCTGTTTTTT. Residues: CASSHAGTRITGELFF.

The chain carries TRBV25-1 and TRBJ1-1; 8 bases are shared with TRBD1. Losses at the gene ends were 1 base for V and 5 bases for J; bases not matched to a gene: 12. From germline, CDR1 is MGHDK and CDR2 SYGVNS. This CDR3 contains 17 residues. DNA of the CDR3: TGTGCCAGCAGTGAATTTGAGACAGGGGCCCGAAAAACTGAAGCTTTCTTT. Protein product: CASSEFETGARKTEAFF.

DNA for the CDR3: TGTGCCAGCAGCTTGAAACTAGCGGGAAACTACGAGCAGTACTTC. Protein sequence: CASSLKLAGNYEQYF. The chain joins TRBV5-4 to TRBJ2-5; the match to TRBD2 covers 10 bases. TRBJ2-7 explains the end of the DNA better; the J call may be wrong. CDR1 and CDR2 (germline): SGHNT, YYREEE (reference sequence). CDR3 length: 15 amino acids.

V usage is TRBV15 and J usage is TRBJ2-1, with TRBD2 identical over 10 bases. CDR1 and CDR2 (germline): LNHNV, YYDKDF (reference sequence). The CDR3 loop spans 17 amino acids. Losses at the gene ends were 1 base for V and 9 bases for J; bases not matched to a gene: 12. CDR3 sequence reads: CATSRASGTSARGEQFF. DNA for the CDR3: TGTGCCACCAGCAGAGCTTCCGGGACTAGCGCTAGGGGTGAGCAGTTCTTC.

The chain has TRBV2 and TRBJ1-2; maybe TRBD1 (5 bases). CDR3 length: 14 amino acids. The germline V gene encodes CDR1 SNHLY and CDR2 FYNNEI. The ends were cut back, 5 bases at V and 4 bases at J, with 14 bases in the middle. In nucleotides, the CDR3 is TGTGCCAGCAGTTCAAGACAGACCTCCTATGGCTACACCTTC. This gives the protein CASSSRQTSYGYTF.

The CDR3 sequence is CASTKGVAGGLGQFF. The CDR3, as DNA: TGTGCCAGCACCAAGGGGGTAGCGGGGGGGCTCGGGCAGTTCTTC. The chain couples TRBV7-9 to TRBJ2-1; 11 bases line up with TRBD2. The CDR3 is 15 residues long. Germline V CDR1 and CDR2: SEHNR, FQNEAQ (reference sequence). J was trimmed by 12 bases and V by 7 bases; bases with no gene match: 14. Together with reference TRBV7-9 and TRBJ2-1, the CDR3 gives the full variable domain: DTGVSQNPRHKITKRGQNVTFRCDPISEHNRLYWYRQTLGQGPEFLTYFQNEAQLEKSRLLSDRFSAERPKGSFSTLEIQRTEQGDSAMYLCASTKGVAGGLGQFFGPGTRLTVL.

The gene calls are TRBV15 and TRBJ1-2; unclear D gene. Germline V gives CDR1 LNHNV, CDR2 YYDKDF (reference sequence). Trimming pared 0 bases from V and 8 bases from J, leaving 16 bases between. The CDR3 covers 15 residues. CDR3 residues: CATSRDIGVREGYTF. As DNA, the CDR3 is TGTGCCACCAGCAGAGATATCGGGGTGCGGGAGGGCTACACCTTC.

The chain couples TRBV4-1 to TRBJ1-2, with D unresolved. Germline V gene lookup returns CDR1 MGHRA and CDR2 YSYEKL. This CDR3 is built from 14 residues. Trimming took 5 bases from V and 3 from J, leaving 13 bases between them. The CDR3 loop reads CASSDPPRHYGYTF. The CDR3, as DNA: TGCGCCAGCAGCGACCCCCCGAGGCACTATGGCTACACCTTC.

As concerns this clone: Germline and junction disagree at one end, which may indicate a read error. The same CDR3 can be traced to other DNA sequences in this sample. This rearrangement joins TRBV28 to TRBJ1-2; possibly TRBD1 for D (6 bases). This CDR3 comprises 16 residues. Germline loops: CDR1 MDHEN, CDR2 SYDVKM. The CDR3 region is CASSSIFGQMLRGYTF. DNA of the CDR3: TGCGCCAGCAGTTCAATCTTCGGACAGATGCTGCGGGGCTACACCTTC.

The chain is built from TRBV19 and TRBJ1-4, with 7 bases lining up with TRBD1. This CDR3 region has 15 residues. After removal of 4 bases from V and 3 bases from J, the junction contained 5 bases not matched to a gene. Germline V gene sequence: CDR1 LNHDA, CDR2 SQIVND (reference sequence). As DNA, the CDR3 is TGTGCCAGTAGTACTAGGGGGCAGCCTAATGAAAAACTGTTTTTT. This codes for CASSTRGQPNEKLFF.

This chain links TRBV20-1 with TRBJ1-1; D gene unclear. The CDR3 loop spans 11 amino acids. V was shortened by 5 bases and J by 4 bases, with 8 bases between the two germline ends. Germline-derived CDR1 and CDR2 are DFQATT and SNEGSKA (reference sequence). CDR3 in DNA: TGCAGTGCTGACCTAGGCACTGAAGCTTTCTTT. Protein: CSADLGTEAFF.

The chain is built from TRBV19 and TRBJ1-2; D gene ambiguous. Trimming removed 10 bases at V and 8 bases at J, with 23 bases between. The germline CDR1 and CDR2 sequences are LNHDA and SQIVND (reference sequence). The CDR3 has 14 amino acids. The CDR3 reads CATHDVRVLGGYTF. DNA of the CDR3: TGTGCCACTCATGACGTGAGGGTCCTGGGCGGCTACACCTTC. The whole variable domain, filled in from reference TRBV19 and TRBJ1-2, reads DGGITQSPKYLFRKEGQNVTLSCEQNLNHDAMYWYRQDPGQGLRLIYYSQIVNDFQKGDIAEGYSVSREKKESFPLTVTSAQKNPTAFYLCATHDVRVLGGYTFGSGTRLTVV.

This clone showed up just a few times. The chain couples TRBV7-9 to TRBJ2-1, with TRBD2 as a possible D gene (6 bases). This CDR3 has 13 amino acids. Germline CDR1 and CDR2: SEHNR and FQNEAQ (reference sequence). The germline V and J ends were trimmed by 9 bases and 1 base, with 10 bases remaining between them. CDR3 sequence reads: CASLAPSYNEQFF. CDR3 coding DNA: TGTGCCAGTCTAGCGCCGTCCTACAATGAGCAGTTCTTC. The full variable domain, completed using reference TRBV7-9 and TRBJ2-1, is DTGVSQNPRHKITKRGQNVTFRCDPISEHNRLYWYRQTLGQGPEFLTYFQNEAQLEKSRLLSDRFSAERPKGSFSTLEIQRTEQGDSAMYLCASLAPSYNEQFFGPGTRLTVL.

The chain combines TRBV19 with TRBJ1-1, with a tentative D call TRBD1 (5 bases). The ends were cut back, 5 bases at V and 6 bases at J, with 7 bases in the middle. The CDR3 length is 11 residues. From germline, CDR1 is LNHDA and CDR2 SQIVND (reference sequence). CDR3 sequence reads: CASSLRAEAFF. As DNA, the CDR3 is TGTGCCAGTAGTCTCAGGGCTGAAGCTTTCTTT. Combining the CDR3 with reference TRBV19 and TRBJ1-1 gives the whole variable domain DGGITQSPKYLFRKEGQNVTLSCEQNLNHDAMYWYRQDPGQGLRLIYYSQIVNDFQKGDIAEGYSVSREKKESFPLTVTSAQKNPTAFYLCASSLRAEAFFGQGTRLTVV.

The chain joins TRBV6-6 to TRBJ1-1; 7 bases fit TRBD1. Germline-derived CDR1 and CDR2 are MNHNY and SVGAGI (reference sequence). The junction had 6 bases not matched to a gene; V was cut back by 6 bases and J by 2 bases. The length of the CDR3 is 14 residues. In DNA, the CDR3 is TGTGCCAGCAGAACCCAGGGGGATAACACTGAAGCTTTCTTT. It codes for CASRTQGDNTEAFF.